One and the same sample provided the 8 T cell receptor beta chains below, sequenced in a study of control samples from healthy donors and cancer patients. The protocol was immunoSEQ multiplex PCR, while the TCRdb copy is restricted to in-frame clones and leaves out a portion. The sample records about 120,000 clones, about 89% being singletons. Sequenced: blood. The receptors were gathered from a man aged 50-59 years in good health.

The V call is TRBV4-3, the J call TRBJ2-2; D remains unclear. This CDR3 contains 14 residues. V was shortened by 2 bases and J by 4 bases, with 8 bases between the two germline ends. The V gene's germline CDR1 is LGHNA and CDR2 YSLEER. This CDR3 reads CASSQRSATGELFF. CDR3 nucleotide sequence: TGCGCCAGCAGCCAAAGGTCGGCCACCGGGGAGCTGTTTTTT.

This chain connects TRBV18 to TRBJ2-3; no firm D call. The CDR3 sequence is 13 residues long. Trimming took off 2 bases at V and 2 bases at J, with 5 bases between the two ends. Germline V CDR1 and CDR2: KGHSH, LQKENI. The CDR3 spells CASSPFPTDTQYF. The CDR3 DNA reads TGTGCCAGCTCACCATTCCCCACAGATACGCAGTATTTT.

The chain has TRBV19 and TRBJ1-1; D uncertain. The CDR3 is made up of 13 amino acids. Germline V gene data show CDR1 as LNHDA and CDR2 as SQIVND (reference sequence). V was shortened by 4 bases and J by 4 bases, with 10 bases between the two germline ends. This CDR3 is CASSNARGTEAFF. CDR3 bases: TGTGCCAGTAGTAACGCACGGGGCACTGAAGCTTTCTTT.

The rearrangement links TRBV5-1 to TRBJ1-4; 7 nucleotides line up with TRBD1. Trimming at V came to 4 bases and at J to 5 bases, leaving 8 bases not matched to a gene. Germline V gene data show CDR1 as SGHRS and CDR2 as YFSETQ. The CDR3 has 15 amino acids. The CDR3, as DNA: TGCGCCAGCAGCCACCGGGACAGTTTAAATGAAAAACTGTTTTTT. Translation gives CASSHRDSLNEKLFF.

V usage is TRBV19 and J usage is TRBJ2-3, with D possibly being TRBD1 (5 bases). The CDR3 loop spans 13 amino acids. V lost 5 bases, J lost 4 bases, and 10 bases lay in between. The germline V gene has CDR1 LNHDA and CDR2 SQIVND (reference sequence). CDR3 coding DNA: TGTGCCAGTAGTCCCTCCAGGGCAGATACGCAGTATTTT. Protein product: CASSPSRADTQYF. The full variable domain, in which reference TRBV19 and TRBJ2-3 provide the parts outside the CDR3, is DGGITQSPKYLFRKEGQNVTLSCEQNLNHDAMYWYRQDPGQGLRLIYYSQIVNDFQKGDIAEGYSVSREKKESFPLTVTSAQKNPTAFYLCASSPSRADTQYFGPGTRLTVL.

The genes are TRBV24-1 and TRBJ1-2; 8 nucleotides line up with TRBD1. Trimming took 2 bases from V and 4 from J; bases not matched to a gene: 2. From germline, CDR1 is KGHDR and CDR2 SFDVKD. This CDR3 comprises 14 residues. In nucleotides, the CDR3 is TGTGCCACCAGTGATTCGACAGGGGTCTATGGCTACACCTTC. As protein: CATSDSTGVYGYTF.

J is TRBJ2-1 and V is TRBV6-6; D is possibly TRBD1 (6 bases). The CDR3 has 16 residues. Germline V CDR1 and CDR2: MNHNY, SVGAGI (reference sequence). V shed 0 bases and J shed 1 base, with 10 bases lying between them. The CDR3 loop is CASSYSDRSSYNEQFF. In nucleotides, the CDR3 is TGTGCCAGCAGTTACTCCGACAGGTCTTCCTACAATGAGCAGTTCTTC.

The chain is built from TRBV29-1 and TRBJ1-1, with 8 bases aligning to TRBD1. CDR1 is SQVTM, CDR2 ANQGSEA, per germline. J lost 1 base, V lost 5 bases, and 6 bases had no gene match. CDR3 length equals 14 residues. In DNA, the CDR3 is TGCAGCGTTCCCGGACAGGGCGGGAACACTGAAGCTTTCTTT. The encoded protein is CSVPGQGGNTEAFF.